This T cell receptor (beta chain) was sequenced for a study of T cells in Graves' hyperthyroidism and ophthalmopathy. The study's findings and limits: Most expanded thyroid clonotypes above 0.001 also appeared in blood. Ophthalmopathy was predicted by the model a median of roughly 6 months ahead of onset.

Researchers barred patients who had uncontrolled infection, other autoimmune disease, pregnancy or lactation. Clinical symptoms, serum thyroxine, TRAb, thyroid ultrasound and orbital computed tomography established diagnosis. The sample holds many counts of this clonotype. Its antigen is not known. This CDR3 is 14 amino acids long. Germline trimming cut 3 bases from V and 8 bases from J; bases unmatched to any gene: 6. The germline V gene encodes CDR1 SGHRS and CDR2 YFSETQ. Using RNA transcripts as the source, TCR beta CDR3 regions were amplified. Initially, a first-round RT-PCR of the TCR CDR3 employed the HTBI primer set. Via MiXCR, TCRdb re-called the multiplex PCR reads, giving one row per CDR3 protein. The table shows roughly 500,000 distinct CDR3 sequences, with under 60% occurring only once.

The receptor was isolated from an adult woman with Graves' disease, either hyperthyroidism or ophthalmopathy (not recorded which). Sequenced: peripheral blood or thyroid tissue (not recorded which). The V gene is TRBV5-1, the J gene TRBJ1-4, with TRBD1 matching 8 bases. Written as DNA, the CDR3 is TGCGCCAGCAGCTCCGGACAGGGAGAAGAAAAACTGTTTTTT. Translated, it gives CASSSGQGEEKLFF.